These 21 T cell receptor beta chains were sequenced from one sample in a study of cytomegalovirus exposure and HLA in healthy donors. Sequenced by immunoSEQ multiplex PCR; TCRdb stores in-frame clones only, minus some. The table records 130,000 or so clones, about 91% of them present only once. Sequenced input: PBMCs. Receptor source: a woman under 30 in good health and CMV-seropositive.

V usage is TRBV5-1 and J usage is TRBJ1-1; possibly TRBD1 for D (6 bases). V lost 0 bases, J lost 1 base, and 13 bases lay in between. Germline V CDR1 and CDR2: SGHRS, YFSETQ. There are 16 residues in the CDR3. In nucleotides, the CDR3 is TGCGCCAGCAGCTTGGATGGGGGGGCCGGGAACACTGAAGCTTTCTTT. This sequence encodes CASSLDGGAGNTEAFF.

The V call is TRBV7-9, the J call TRBJ1-1, with D unclear. CDR3 length equals 14 residues. The germline V and J ends were trimmed by 5 bases and 5 bases, with 15 bases remaining between them. Germline assignment: CDR1 SEHNR and CDR2 FQNEAQ (reference sequence). The CDR3 bases are TGTGCCAGCAGCACGCCCGGGGAGGCAACTGAAGCTTTCTTT. It codes for CASSTPGEATEAFF.

The chain carries TRBV28 and TRBJ1-4; D possibly corresponds to TRBD1 (6 bases). V dropped 4 bases and J dropped 4 bases, with 16 bases sitting between them. Germline-derived CDR1 and CDR2 are MDHEN and SYDVKM. This CDR3 is 16 amino acids long. In DNA, the CDR3 is TGTGCCAGCAGTTCCCTACAGGGAACCATTAATGAAAAACTGTTTTTT. It translates to CASSSLQGTINEKLFF.

The chain joins TRBV5-5 to TRBJ1-1; 10 bases map to TRBD1. In germline, CDR1 is SGHKS, CDR2 YYEKEE (reference sequence). The CDR3 length is 16 residues. Trimming took 0 bases from V and 1 from J; bases not matched to a gene: 3. The CDR3 bases are TGTGCCAGCAGCTTGGGTCGGACAGGGGGGAACACTGAAGCTTTCTTT. It yields the protein CASSLGRTGGNTEAFF.

The chain employs TRBV10-3 and TRBJ2-1; 8 bases map to TRBD2. CDR1 is ENHRY, CDR2 SYGVKD, per germline. Trimming removed 3 bases from V and 7 bases from J; junction bases left unmatched: 11. The CDR3 has 16 amino acids. The chain's CDR3 is CAISDLGLARGNEQFF. The CDR3 DNA sequence: TGTGCCATCAGTGACCTCGGACTAGCTCGTGGGAATGAGCAGTTCTTC.

The chain is built from TRBV12-5 and TRBJ1-1, with D possibly matching TRBD1 (6 bases). Trimming took off 11 bases at V and 0 bases at J, with 13 bases between the two ends. CDR1 is LGHNT, CDR2 FRNRAP, per germline. This CDR3 spans 13 amino acids. The CDR3 DNA sequence: TGTGCTGGACGACAGGACCTGAACACTGAAGCTTTCTTT. This sequence encodes CAGRQDLNTEAFF.

This rearrangement joins TRBV6-5 to TRBJ2-5; 8 nucleotides match TRBD1. The CDR3 is 16 residues long. Unmatched junction bases numbered 5, after V lost 1 base and J lost 1 base. Germline V gives CDR1 MNHEY, CDR2 SVGAGI. The DNA of the CDR3 is TGTGCCAGCAGTTACTTTCAGGGGGCGACCCAAGAGACCCAGTACTTC. It codes for CASSYFQGATQETQYF.

The CDR3 reads CASSAGLAAYNEQFF. The CDR3 bases are TGTGCCAGCAGTGCGGGGCTAGCGGCCTACAATGAGCAGTTCTTC. The chain links TRBV2 to TRBJ2-1, with TRBD2 identical over 7 bases. V dropped 4 bases and J dropped 2; count of bases not matched to a gene: 5. The CDR3 covers 15 residues. Germline values: CDR1 SNHLY, CDR2 FYNNEI.

The rearrangement links TRBV14 to TRBJ2-3; tentatively, D is TRBD1 (5 bases). V shed 5 bases and J shed 2 bases, with 17 bases lying between them. This CDR3 has 16 amino acids. The germline CDR1 and CDR2 sequences are SGHDN and FVKESK. CDR3 region: CASSYAFGHYTDTQYF. The CDR3 DNA follows: TGTGCCAGCAGCTATGCATTCGGACATTACACAGATACGCAGTATTTT.

This chain links TRBV9 with TRBJ2-1, with TRBD2 identical over 9 bases. V lost 3 bases, J lost 0 bases, and 13 bases stayed unmatched. This CDR3 contains 19 residues. Germline V gene data show CDR1 as SGDLS and CDR2 as YYNGEE. The CDR3: CASSDLTSGRLSSYNEQFF. For the CDR3, the DNA is TGTGCCAGCAGCGACCTGACTAGCGGCAGGCTTAGCTCCTACAATGAGCAGTTCTTC.

This chain uses TRBV25-1 with TRBJ1-5, with TRBD1 matching 7 bases. This CDR3 spans 14 amino acids. Germline V gene sequence: CDR1 MGHDK, CDR2 SYGVNS. V was clipped by 4 bases and J by 7 bases; unmatched bases: 7. DNA for the CDR3: TGTGCCAGCAGTGCGTCAGGGGGTGGGCAGCCCCAGCATTTT. This codes for CASSASGGGQPQHF.

J is TRBJ2-7 and V is TRBV7-2; 9 bases are shared with TRBD1. J gave up 6 bases and V 4 bases, and 1 base lay outside the gene matches. This CDR3 spans 12 amino acids. Germline V gene lookup returns CDR1 SGHTA and CDR2 FQGNSA. CDR3 region: CASSSTGGEQYF. The CDR3 nucleotides are TGTGCCAGCAGCTCGACAGGGGGCGAGCAGTACTTC.

This clone was counted a few times. V is TRBV6-5 and J is TRBJ2-2; D unclear. The germline V gene encodes CDR1 MNHEY and CDR2 SVGAGI. The CDR3 is 13 amino acids. The V gene lost 10 bases and the J gene lost 5 bases, with 14 bases spanning the gap. This CDR3 is CATSIQLTGELFF. The CDR3 coding sequence is TGTGCCACTTCAATACAGCTGACCGGGGAGCTGTTTTTT.

The chain combines TRBV5-4 with TRBJ2-7; a possible D gene is TRBD1 (5 bases). Germline V gives CDR1 SGHNT, CDR2 YYREEE (reference sequence). Trimming left V 4 bases short and J 6 bases short, with 11 bases between. The CDR3 is made up of 12 amino acids. The CDR3 DNA reads as TGTGCCAGCAGCATCCAGGGTGCCGAGCAGTACTTC. The encoded protein is CASSIQGAEQYF.

The CDR3 region is CASSSDRVYGYTF. DNA of the CDR3: TGTGCCAGCAGTTCGGACAGGGTCTATGGCTACACCTTC. The chain joins TRBV28 to TRBJ1-2; 8 bases line up with TRBD1. Per the germline V gene, CDR1 is MDHEN and CDR2 is SYDVKM. Trimming removed 4 bases from V and 4 bases from J; junction bases left unmatched: 2. The CDR3 sequence is 13 residues long.

The chain is built from TRBV27 and TRBJ2-3; 8 bases match TRBD2. This CDR3 spans 15 amino acids. Trimming took 3 bases from V and 5 from J; bases not matched to a gene: 7. Germline V gives CDR1 MNHEY, CDR2 SMNVEV (reference sequence). CDR3 coding DNA: TGTGCCAGCAGTTTTTCGGGGGGGCAAGGAGATACGCAGTATTTT. As protein: CASSFSGGQGDTQYF.

The genes are TRBV6-5 and TRBJ2-1; D is perhaps TRBD1 (5 bases). Trimming removed 0 bases at V and 0 bases at J, with 9 bases between. The CDR3 is 16 amino acids. The V gene's germline CDR1 is MNHEY and CDR2 SVGAGI. DNA for the CDR3: TGTGCCAGCAGTTACTCGACAGAGAGCTCCTACAATGAGCAGTTCTTC. It yields the protein CASSYSTESSYNEQFF.

Comment on this clone: The identical CDR3 is also encoded by other nucleotide sequences in the sample. The J gene is TRBJ2-7, the V gene TRBV27, with 7 nucleotides matching TRBD1. This CDR3 spans 15 amino acids. V lost 5 bases to trimming and J lost 7 bases; unmatched junction nucleotides: 14. From germline, CDR1 is MNHEY and CDR2 SMNVEV (reference sequence). In DNA form, the CDR3 reads TGTGCCAGCAGTGTCCGCCGGGACAGCCTGGGGGAGCAGTACTTC. It yields the protein CASSVRRDSLGEQYF.

The gene calls are TRBV27 and TRBJ1-2; 9 bases align to TRBD1. In germline, CDR1 is MNHEY, CDR2 SMNVEV (reference sequence). Trimming cost V 4 bases and J 2 bases; bases outside gene matches: 2. The CDR3 has 14 amino acids. The CDR3 spells CASSSGTGNYGYTF. The CDR3 DNA is TGTGCCAGCAGTTCCGGGACAGGGAACTATGGCTACACCTTC.

The chain uses TRBV9 and TRBJ2-1; a weak D match, TRBD2 (5 bases). The germline V gene encodes CDR1 SGDLS and CDR2 YYNGEE. The CDR3 has 13 amino acids. V was shortened by 4 bases and J by 6 bases, with 11 bases between the two germline ends. CDR3 nucleotides: TGTGCCAGCAGCCCTTCGGGAAGCAATGAGCAGTTCTTC. Amino acids: CASSPSGSNEQFF.

The CDR3 coding sequence is TGTGCCAGCAGTTACTCGATAGAGGCAGACTATGGCTACACCTTC. It is translated as CASSYSIEADYGYTF. The chain links TRBV6-5 to TRBJ1-2; no definite D call. The germline gives CDR1 MNHEY, CDR2 SVGAGI. V lost 0 bases to trimming and J lost 3 bases, with 11 bases between them. CDR3 size: 15 residues.